This TCR beta chain was recovered during a study of CD8 T cells in Susac syndrome. This CDR3 has 15 amino acids. Germline V gene lookup returns CDR1 LGHNA and CDR2 YSLEER. The J segment lost 5 bases and the V segment lost 0 bases, leaving 5 bases of the junction unmatched. cDNA came from approximately 0.5 to 1 ug RNA primed by random hexamers. One entry per CDR3 protein, called by TCRdb with MiXCR from the immunoSEQ multiplex PCR reads. This table holds more than 100,000 distinct CDR3 sequences, nearly 96% found once. The clonotype originates from a human donor with Susac syndrome. The sequencing input was CD4+ T cells from PBMCs. J is TRBJ1-2 and V is TRBV4-3; TRBD1 matches at 8 bases. This CDR3 is CASSQERNRGYGYTF. DNA of the CDR3: TGCGCCAGCAGCCAAGAAAGGAACAGGGGGTATGGCTACACCTTC.